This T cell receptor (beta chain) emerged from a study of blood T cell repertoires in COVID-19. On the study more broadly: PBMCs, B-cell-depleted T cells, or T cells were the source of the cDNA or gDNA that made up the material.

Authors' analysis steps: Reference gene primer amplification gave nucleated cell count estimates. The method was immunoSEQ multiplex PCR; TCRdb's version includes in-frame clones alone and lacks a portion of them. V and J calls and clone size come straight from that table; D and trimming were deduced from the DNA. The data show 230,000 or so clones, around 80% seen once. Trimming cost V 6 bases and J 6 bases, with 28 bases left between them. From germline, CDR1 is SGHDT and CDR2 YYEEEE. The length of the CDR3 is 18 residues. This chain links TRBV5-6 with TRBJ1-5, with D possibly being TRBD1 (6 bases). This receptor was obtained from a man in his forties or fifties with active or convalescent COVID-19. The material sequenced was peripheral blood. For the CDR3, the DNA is TGTGCCAGCACGACCAGTACTGACAGGCGAGTTTTTGGTCAGCCCCAGCATTTT. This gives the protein CASTTSTDRRVFGQPQHF. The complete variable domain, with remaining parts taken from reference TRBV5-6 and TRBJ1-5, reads DAGVTQSPTHLIKTRGQQVTLRCSPKSGHDTVSWYQQALGQGPQFIFQYYEEEERQRGNFPDRFSGHQFPNYSSELNVNALLLGDSALYLCASTTSTDRRVFGQPQHFGDGTRLSIL.